This T cell receptor (beta chain) came from a study of T cells in Graves' hyperthyroidism and ophthalmopathy. A note on this clonotype: One end of the junction varies from germline; a read error may be responsible.

Amplified TCR beta CDR3 regions derived from RNA transcripts. First-round RT-PCR targeting the TCR CDR3 was performed with the HTBI primer set. TCRdb passed the multiplex PCR reads through MiXCR, listing each CDR3 protein once. The sample lists 750,000 to 900,000 distinct CDR3 sequences, roughly 40% seen once, with 8.9% in the top ten. Germline CDR1 is SGHVS and CDR2 is FNYEAQ. The CDR3 totals 12 residues. Patients were excluded for uncontrolled infection, other autoimmune disease, pregnancy or lactation. The diagnoses drew upon clinical symptoms, serum thyroxine and TRAb, thyroid ultrasound and orbital computed tomography.

The sequencing sample was made of blood. This TCR derives from a man between 18 and 35 years old with Graves' hyperthyroidism. J is TRBJ2-7 and V is TRBV7-6; no reliable D call. The CDR3 DNA reads TGTGCCAGCAGCTCGGACGGCTACCAGCAGTACTTC. Its translation is CASSSDGYQQYF. Full variable domain (missing parts from reference TRBV7-6 and TRBJ2-7): GAGVSQSPRYKVTKRGQDVALRCDPISGHVSLYWYRQALGQGPEFLTYFNYEAQQDKSGLPNDRFSAERPEGSISTLTIQRTEQRDSAMYRCASSSDGYQQYFGPGTRLTVT.